The T cell receptor beta chain under discussion was sequenced for a study of blood T cell repertoires in COVID-19. Turning to the study itself: Samples representing acute and convalescent COVID-19 were sourced from the United States, Italy and Spain. PBMCs, B-cell-depleted T cells, or T cells were the source of the cDNA or gDNA that made up the material.

Generated by immunoSEQ multiplex PCR, the TCRdb table keeps only in-frame clones and is missing some. The sample has about 480,000 clones, roughly 88% seen once. Grouping used clinical history reported by participants in a survey and questionnaire. Germline V gene lookup returns CDR1 SGHTA and CDR2 FQGNSA. The CDR3 length is 15 residues. J was trimmed by 2 bases and V by 5 bases; bases with no gene match: 7. Sequenced input: PBMCs or T cells enriched from blood (not recorded which). The V call is TRBV7-2, the J call TRBJ2-7, with TRBD1 identical over 9 bases. The receptor comes from a woman aged 40 to 49 who had recovered from COVID-19. The CDR3 coding sequence is TGTGCCAGCAGCCCAGGGACAGGGTACCCCTACGAGCAGTACTTC. Protein product: CASSPGTGYPYEQYF.